Listed below are T cell receptor beta chains from one sample, sequenced in a study of cytomegalovirus exposure and HLA in healthy donors. Assay used: immunoSEQ multiplex PCR; TCRdb lists only in-frame clones, some missing. The table lists over 80,000 clones, roughly 82% of them singletons. The source material was PBMCs. Source of these receptors: a man aged 25 to 40 in good health and CMV-seropositive. CDR3s include the opening cysteine and the closing phenylalanine or tryptophan. A D gene is named only where the DNA matches it firmly.

j_gene,v_gene,d_gene,CDR3nt,CDR3aa
TRBJ2-7,TRBV11-2,TRBD1,TGTGCCAGCAGTCCCCCCTGGGACAGGGACTACGAGCAGTACTTC,CASSPPWDRDYEQYF
TRBJ2-7,TRBV19,TRBD1,TGTGCCAGTAGCCGGGACAGGGGGCGATACGAGCAGTACTTC,CASSRDRGRYEQYF
TRBJ2-1,TRBV5-6,TRBD1,TGTGCCAGCAGCTTCTCAGGGGGCGCGCTTAACAATGAGCAGTTCTTC,CASSFSGGALNNEQFF
TRBJ2-7,TRBV11-3,.,TGTGCCAGCAGCTTAACGGGTGATTCCCTTGTCGAGCAGTACTTC,CASSLTGDSLVEQYF
TRBJ2-1,TRBV6-5,TRBD2,TGTGCCAGCACTAGCGGGAGACATGAGCAGTTCTTC,CASTSGRHEQFF
TRBJ2-7,TRBV28,.,TGTGCCAGCAGTTTTGGGGGGGCCTCCTACGAGCAGTACTTC,CASSFGGASYEQYF
TRBJ2-7,TRBV28,.,TGTGCCAGCAGTTGGTACAACTCCTACGAGCAGTACTTC,CASSWYNSYEQYF
TRBJ2-3,TRBV28,.,TGTGCCAGCAAGAGACTTGGCACAGATACGCAGTATTTT,CASKRLGTDTQYF
TRBJ2-5,TRBV9,TRBD2,TGTGCCAGCAGCGGCCAGGAAGGACTAGCGGGAGAAGAGACCCAGTACTTC,CASSGQEGLAGEETQYF
TRBJ1-3,TRBV2,.,TGTGCCAGCAGCCTCACGAGAGGGGGCTCTGGAAACACCATATATTTT,CASSLTRGGSGNTIYF
TRBJ1-4,TRBV7-2,.,TGTGCCAGCAGCTTACAAGGGGCAGGGGAAAAACTGTTTTTT,CASSLQGAGEKLFF